This T cell receptor (beta chain) came from a study of shared T cell receptors in the human thymus. Assay: immunoSEQ multiplex PCR; the TCRdb copy retains only in-frame clones and omits some. The sample holds some 720,000 clones, roughly 90% seen once. With V trimmed by 1 base and J by 2 bases, 6 bases remained unmatched. Germline assignment: CDR1 GTSNPN and CDR2 SVGIG (reference sequence). The CDR3 extends over 16 amino acids. This sample also appeared in a second study, on human thymus T cells. This second study says: It was healthy Finnish infants having corrective surgery for congenital heart defects who were the donors.

This TCR was recovered from a boy under three years old with a congenital heart defect. The chain links TRBV30 to TRBJ2-2; the match to TRBD2 covers 8 bases. Sequenced material: thymocytes. CDR3: CAWSAAGGDNTGELFF. The DNA for the CDR3 is TGTGCCTGGAGTGCGGCGGGAGGAGACAACACCGGGGAGCTGTTTTTT.